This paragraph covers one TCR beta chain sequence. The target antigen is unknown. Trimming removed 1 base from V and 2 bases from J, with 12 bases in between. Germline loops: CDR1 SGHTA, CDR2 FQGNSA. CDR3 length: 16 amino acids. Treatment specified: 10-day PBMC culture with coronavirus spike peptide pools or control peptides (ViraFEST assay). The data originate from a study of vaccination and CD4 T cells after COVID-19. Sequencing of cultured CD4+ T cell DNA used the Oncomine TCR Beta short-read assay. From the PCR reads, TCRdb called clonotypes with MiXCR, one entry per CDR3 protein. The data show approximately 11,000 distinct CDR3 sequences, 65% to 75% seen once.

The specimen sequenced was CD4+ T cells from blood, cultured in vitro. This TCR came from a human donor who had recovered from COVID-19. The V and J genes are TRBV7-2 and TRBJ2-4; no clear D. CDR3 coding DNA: TGTGCCAGCAGCTTAGGCCCCTTAGGGACCAAAAACATTCAGTACTTC. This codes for CASSLGPLGTKNIQYF.